This TCR beta chain was recorded in a study of cytomegalovirus exposure and HLA in healthy donors (dated by TCRdb to about 2017). In terms of the full investigation: According to a later analysis, one platform produced both the roughly 120 validation repertoires and the 666 repertoires of the first cohort. The study aimed to test whether cataloging public T cell receptors could reveal signatures of past pathogen exposure. In addition to the first cohort of several hundred subjects, a separate validation cohort of approximately 120 different subjects was used. To predict cytomegalovirus infection status, the study brought together high-throughput TCR immunosequencing, statistical association of individual TCRs with disease status, and machine learning. On the study overall, not on this receptor specifically: While some public TCRs were present in many individuals, most TCR sequences turned up only very rarely across donors. In vitro tests confirmed that a few of the cytomegalovirus-associated TCR beta chains recognize cytomegalovirus antigens. The authors suggested that the approach could potentially be generalized to other disease states and immunological phenotypes. In a later analysis, TCRs clustered in the first cohort were found to also tend to co-occur in the 120 or so validation repertoires, with over 90% of cluster scores above 0. The study gave a list of some 150 TCR beta chains associated with cytomegalovirus. In both the original and validation cohorts, the classifier was reported to diagnose cytomegalovirus status with high specificity and sensitivity. All 130 or so repertoires were used to score co-occurrence in the validation cohort in a later analysis, because that analysis had no HLA typing for the cohort.

The donors were included in the validation cohort of around 120 subjects, a group kept apart from the roughly 670-subject first cohort. As regards this clone: Its antigen specificity is not known. Nothing much larger sits one base from this clone, and base qualities are not available.

Receptors were amplified or captured by the immunoSEQ multiplex PCR assay. The paper's processing steps were these. To diagnose cytomegalovirus status from the catalog of TCR beta chain sequences, a statistical classification framework was built. As stored in TCRdb, this immuneACCESS dataset retains in-frame rearrangements with V and J assigned. A fraction of the clones does not appear; measured against another copy, unresolved V genes explain less than half of the discrepancy, and the remainder lacks a known reason. That table furnishes V, J and clone size, whereas the DNA furnished D and trimming. Here the sample has about 65,000 clones; about 90% occur a single time. Clones ranked in the top ten supply 1.3% of the sample. From the cysteine through the phenylalanine, the CDR3 covers 15 amino acids. Only the CDR3 region is kept as DNA, spanning 45 bases read in frame from base 1. Trimming costs V 3 bases and J 1 base, and their ends lie 7 bases apart. CDR1 and CDR2 (LNHDA, SQIVND) derive from the germline V gene (reference sequence).

The chain uses TRBV19 and TRBJ2-6; the D gene is unclear. Sequencing was performed on PBMCs. The sequence derives from a woman in her late teens or twenties in good health and CMV-seronegative. The CDR3 region has the sequence CASSIVVSGANVLTF. The sequence in DNA is TGTGCCAGTAGTATCGTTGTATCTGGGGCCAACGTCCTGACTTTC.